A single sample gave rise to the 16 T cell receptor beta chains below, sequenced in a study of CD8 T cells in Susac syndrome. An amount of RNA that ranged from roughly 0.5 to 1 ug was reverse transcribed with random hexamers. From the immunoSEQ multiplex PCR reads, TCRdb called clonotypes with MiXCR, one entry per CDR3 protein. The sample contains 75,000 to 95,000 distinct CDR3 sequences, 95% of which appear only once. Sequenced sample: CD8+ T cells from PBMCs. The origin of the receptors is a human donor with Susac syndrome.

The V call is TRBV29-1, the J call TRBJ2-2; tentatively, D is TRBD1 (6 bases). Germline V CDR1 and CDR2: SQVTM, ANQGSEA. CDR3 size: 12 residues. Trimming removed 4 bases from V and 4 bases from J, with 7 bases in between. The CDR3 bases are TGCAGCGTTGTCAGGGGCACCGGGGAGCTGTTTTTT. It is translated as CSVVRGTGELFF.

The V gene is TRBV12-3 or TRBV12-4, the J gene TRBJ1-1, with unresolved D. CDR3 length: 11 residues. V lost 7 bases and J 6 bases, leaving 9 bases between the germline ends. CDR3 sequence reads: CASMEYAEAFF. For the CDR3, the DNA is TGTGCCAGCATGGAATACGCTGAAGCTTTCTTT.

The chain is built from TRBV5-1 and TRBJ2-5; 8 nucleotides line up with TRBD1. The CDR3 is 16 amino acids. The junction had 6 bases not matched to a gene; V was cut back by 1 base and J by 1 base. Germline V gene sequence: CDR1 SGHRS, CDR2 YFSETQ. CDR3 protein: CASSLYRDRFQETQYF. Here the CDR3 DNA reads TGCGCCAGCAGCTTGTACCGGGACAGGTTCCAAGAGACCCAGTACTTC.

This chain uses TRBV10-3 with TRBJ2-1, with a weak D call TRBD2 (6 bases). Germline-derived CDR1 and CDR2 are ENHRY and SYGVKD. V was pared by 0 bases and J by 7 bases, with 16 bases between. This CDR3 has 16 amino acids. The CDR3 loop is CAISESRSSATNEQFF. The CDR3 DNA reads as TGTGCCATCAGTGAGTCGAGGTCTAGCGCCACGAATGAGCAGTTCTTC.

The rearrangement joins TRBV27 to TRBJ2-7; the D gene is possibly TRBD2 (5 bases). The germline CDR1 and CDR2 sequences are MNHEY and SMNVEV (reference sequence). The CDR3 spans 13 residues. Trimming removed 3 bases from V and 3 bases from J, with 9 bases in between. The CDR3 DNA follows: TGTGCCAGCAGTTTCGGAGGTGGCTACGAGCAGTACTTC. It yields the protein CASSFGGGYEQYF.

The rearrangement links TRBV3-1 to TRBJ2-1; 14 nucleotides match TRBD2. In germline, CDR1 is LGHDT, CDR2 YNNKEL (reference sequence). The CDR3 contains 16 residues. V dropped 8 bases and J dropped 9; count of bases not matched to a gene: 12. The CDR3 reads CASEATGTSGSFEQFF. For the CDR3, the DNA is TGTGCCAGCGAAGCAACCGGGACTAGCGGGAGTTTTGAGCAGTTCTTC.

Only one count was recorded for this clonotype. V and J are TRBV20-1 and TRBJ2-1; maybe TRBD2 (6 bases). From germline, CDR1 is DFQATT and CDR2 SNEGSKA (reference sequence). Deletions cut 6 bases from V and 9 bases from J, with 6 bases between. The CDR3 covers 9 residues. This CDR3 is CSAGGEQFF. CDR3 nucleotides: TGCAGTGCGGGGGGTGAGCAGTTCTTC.

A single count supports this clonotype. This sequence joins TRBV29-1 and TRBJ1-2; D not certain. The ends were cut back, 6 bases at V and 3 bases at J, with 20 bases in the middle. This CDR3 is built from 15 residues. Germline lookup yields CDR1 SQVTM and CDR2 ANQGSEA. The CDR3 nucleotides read TGCAGCGTGAACCCGTCGGGAGGGCCCTACTATGGCTACACCTTC. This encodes CSVNPSGGPYYGYTF.

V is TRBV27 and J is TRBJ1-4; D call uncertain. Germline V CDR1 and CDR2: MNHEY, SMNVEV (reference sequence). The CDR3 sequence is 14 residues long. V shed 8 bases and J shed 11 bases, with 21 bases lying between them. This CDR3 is CASSSGPQLGKLFF. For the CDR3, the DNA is TGTGCCAGCTCATCAGGACCGCAACTAGGGAAACTGTTTTTT. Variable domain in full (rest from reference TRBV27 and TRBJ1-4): EAQVTQNPRYLITVTGKKLTVTCSQNMNHEYMSWYRQDPGLGLRQIYYSMNVEVTDKGDVPEGYKVSRKEKRNFPLILESPSPNQTSLYFCASSSGPQLGKLFFGSGTQLSVL.

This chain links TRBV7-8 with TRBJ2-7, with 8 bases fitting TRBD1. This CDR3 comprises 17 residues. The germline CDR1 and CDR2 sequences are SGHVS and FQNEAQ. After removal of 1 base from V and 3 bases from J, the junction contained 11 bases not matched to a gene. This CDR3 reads CASSLEGQGARSYEQYF. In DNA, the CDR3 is TGTGCCAGCAGCTTAGAGGGCCAGGGGGCTAGAAGCTACGAGCAGTACTTC.

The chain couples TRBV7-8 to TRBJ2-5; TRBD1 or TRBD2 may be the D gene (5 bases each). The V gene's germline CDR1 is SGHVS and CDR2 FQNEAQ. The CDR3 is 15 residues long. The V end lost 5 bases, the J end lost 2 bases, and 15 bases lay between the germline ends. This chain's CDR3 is CASSEGRGVQETQYF. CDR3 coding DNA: TGTGCCAGCAGCGAGGGAAGGGGAGTACAAGAGACCCAGTACTTC.

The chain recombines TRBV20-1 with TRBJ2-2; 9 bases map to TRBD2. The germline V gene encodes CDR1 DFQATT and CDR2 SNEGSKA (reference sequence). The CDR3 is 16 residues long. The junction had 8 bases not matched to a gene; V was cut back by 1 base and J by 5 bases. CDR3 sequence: CSARVRELAGTGELFF. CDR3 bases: TGCAGTGCTAGAGTGAGGGAGCTAGCGGGAACCGGGGAGCTGTTTTTT.

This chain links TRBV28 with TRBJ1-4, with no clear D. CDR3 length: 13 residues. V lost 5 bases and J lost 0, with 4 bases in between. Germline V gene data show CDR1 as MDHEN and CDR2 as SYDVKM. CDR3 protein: CASSTPTNEKLFF. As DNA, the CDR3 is TGTGCCAGCAGTACCCCAACTAATGAAAAACTGTTTTTT.

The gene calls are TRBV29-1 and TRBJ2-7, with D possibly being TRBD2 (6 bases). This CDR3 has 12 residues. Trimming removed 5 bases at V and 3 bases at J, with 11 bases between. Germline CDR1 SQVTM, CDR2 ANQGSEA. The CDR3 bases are TGCAGCGTTTCCGGGCGGGACTACGAGCAGTACTTC. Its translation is CSVSGRDYEQYF.

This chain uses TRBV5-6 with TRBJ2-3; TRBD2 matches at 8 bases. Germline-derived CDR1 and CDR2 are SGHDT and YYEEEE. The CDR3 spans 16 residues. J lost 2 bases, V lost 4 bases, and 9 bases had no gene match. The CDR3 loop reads CASSDRTSPYTDTQYF. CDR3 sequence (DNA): TGTGCCAGCAGCGATCGGACTAGCCCCTACACAGATACGCAGTATTTT.

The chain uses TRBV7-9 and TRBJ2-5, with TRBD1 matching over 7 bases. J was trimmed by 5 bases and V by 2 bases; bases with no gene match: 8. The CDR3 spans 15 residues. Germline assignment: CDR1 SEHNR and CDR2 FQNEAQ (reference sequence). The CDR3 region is CASSLRDSAYETQYF. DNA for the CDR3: TGTGCCAGCAGCTTAAGGGACAGTGCTTATGAGACCCAGTACTTC.